This entry features one T cell receptor (beta chain) sequence. CDR3 length equals 15 residues. Germline V gives CDR1 SEHNR, CDR2 FQNEAQ (reference sequence). Between the trimmed V and J ends, which lost 5 bases and 1 base, there was a span of 15 bases. This entry belongs to a study of CD8 T cells in Susac syndrome. In the study overall: The sequenced Susac syndrome patients comprised more than five with active disease and roughly eight in remission.

Fulfillment of recently defined diagnostic criteria for definite or probable disease was shown by the patients with Susac syndrome. After extraction with the RNeasy kit, roughly 0.45 to 1 ug of the RNA was reverse transcribed using random hexamers. With immunoSEQ multiplex PCR, TCR beta CDR3 was amplified across 54 Vbeta and 13 Jbeta. A single record per CDR3 protein comes from TCRdb applying MiXCR to the immunoSEQ multiplex PCR reads. The repertoire includes under 70,000 distinct CDR3 sequences, roughly 94% of them detected once, and less than 0.8% sits in the top ten. The chain couples TRBV7-9 to TRBJ2-7; D might be TRBD1 or TRBD2, each matching 6 bases. The sequenced material came from CD8+ T cells from PBMCs. The sequence came from a human donor with Susac syndrome. This CDR3 is CASSPGAGPSYEQYF. The CDR3 coding sequence is TGTGCCAGCAGCCCAGGGGCGGGGCCGTCCTACGAGCAGTACTTC. Filled out from reference TRBV7-9 and TRBJ2-7, the complete variable domain reads DTGVSQNPRHKITKRGQNVTFRCDPISEHNRLYWYRQTLGQGPEFLTYFQNEAQLEKSRLLSDRFSAERPKGSFSTLEIQRTEQGDSAMYLCASSPGAGPSYEQYFGPGTRLTVT.